This record covers a single T cell receptor beta chain. The antigen remains unidentified. Via MiXCR, TCRdb re-called the reads, giving one row per CDR3 protein. The sample contains around 340,000 distinct CDR3 sequences, roughly 28% of which appear only once. V gave up 1 base and J gave up 11 bases, with 12 bases separating them. Germline V gene lookup returns CDR1 LGHDT and CDR2 YNNKEL (reference sequence). The CDR3 covers 14 residues. This entry comes from a study of T cell repertoires in cytomegalovirus infection. Sequences were derived from cultured PBMCs, sampled from culture after CMV antigen stimulation. The chain uses TRBV3-1 and TRBJ1-6; D not certain. The receptor was derived from a human donor in good health (CMV status not recorded). Some clones in this sample may be carry-over from other donors' samples. In nucleotides, the CDR3 is TGTGCCAGCAGCCAAGCGCAGGTTTCGCCACCCCTCCACTTT. It translates to CASSQAQVSPPLHF.